This T cell receptor beta chain was obtained from a study of CD8 T cells in ankylosing spondylitis. This CDR3 spans 19 amino acids. The V segment lost 0 bases and the J segment 4 bases; nucleotides outside the gene matches: 17. CDR1 SGHRS and CDR2 YFSETQ come from the germline V gene. Study-wide results and limits: CD8+ by phenotype, disease-linked clones were relatively rare in peripheral blood. Reportedly, matched ankylosing spondylitis synovial fluid was significantly enriched for disease-linked clones. A motif of several highly homologous TCR beta variants was seen as apparently characteristic of ankylosing spondylitis blood. Past studies reported some motif variants in reactive arthritis synovial fluid and blood.

In this sample, this clonotype turned up many times. As yet, its antigen is unknown. MiXCR, run by TCRdb on the 5' RACE reads, gives a single entry per CDR3 protein. The sample lists some 120,000 distinct CDR3 sequences, 12% to 15% occurring once. The V gene is TRBV5-1, the J gene TRBJ1-2; 8 bases map to TRBD1. The sequenced material came from blood, either unsorted or a sorted T cell fraction (not recorded which). The receptor's source is a female donor with ankylosing spondylitis or in good health (not recorded which). CDR3 sequence reads: CASSLETPSRGLISYGYTF. In nucleotides, the CDR3 is TGCGCCAGCAGCTTGGAGACCCCGTCCAGGGGGCTTATCAGCTATGGCTACACCTTC.